Here is one T cell receptor (beta chain) with its context. Antigen specificity is unknown. Libraries were prepared by immunoSEQ multiplex PCR; TCRdb keeps only in-frame clonotypes and omits some of them. The top ten clones hold 6% to 8% of a sample with about 120,000 clones, approximately 90% of them seen once. The CDR3 spans 12 residues. Germline values: CDR1 MNHEY, CDR2 SMNVEV (reference sequence). V shed 3 bases and J shed 10 bases, with 9 bases lying between them. The data were taken from a study of T cell responses to AZD1222 COVID-19 vaccine. General observations from the study: Spike was spanned by vaccine-associated CD4 TCRs, with dominance at 160-218 and 743-854.

Here the sequenced sample was peripheral blood, taken 28 days after the second AZD1222 dose. This chain uses TRBV27 with TRBJ2-2; D unresolved. The origin of this receptor is an adult who received the AZD1222 COVID-19 vaccine. The CDR3, as DNA: TGTGCCAGCAGTTTCGGTCCGGAGGAGCTGTTTTTT. This translates into CASSFGPEELFF.